Reported below is one T cell receptor beta chain. As yet, its antigen is unknown. The data derive from a study of identical twins. General study results and limits: The models systematically underestimated how much out-of-frame TCR alpha was shared in monozygotic twins. In drawing conclusions, the study used cross-sectional statistical analysis and did not follow the same donors. Cord blood's abundant beta clonotypes had fewer insertions, unlike memory repertoires. Partly confounded zero-insertion analyses could result from invariant MAIT and iNKT cells.

TCRdb redid the calling of the 5' RACE reads with MiXCR, one entry per CDR3 protein. The table has around 1.7 million distinct CDR3 sequences, around 29% seen once. The receptor's source is a newborn girl in good health. Sequences were obtained from cord blood.

The CDR3 DNA reads TGCGCCACGAGACAGGGATGGAACACTGAAGCTTTCTTT. It codes for CATRQGWNTEAFF. The chain recombines TRBV5-1 with TRBJ1-1; TRBD1 matches at 7 bases. The CDR3 consists of 13 residues. Germline loops: CDR1 SGHRS, CDR2 YFSETQ. V gave up 9 bases and J gave up 1 base; unmatched junction bases: 6. The full variable domain, its missing parts supplied by reference TRBV5-1 and TRBJ1-1, is KAGVTQTPRYLIKTRGQQVTLSCSPISGHRSVSWYQQTPGQGLQFLFEYFSETQRNKGNFPGRFSGRQFSNSRSEMNVSTLELGDSALYLCATRQGWNTEAFFGQGTRLTVV.